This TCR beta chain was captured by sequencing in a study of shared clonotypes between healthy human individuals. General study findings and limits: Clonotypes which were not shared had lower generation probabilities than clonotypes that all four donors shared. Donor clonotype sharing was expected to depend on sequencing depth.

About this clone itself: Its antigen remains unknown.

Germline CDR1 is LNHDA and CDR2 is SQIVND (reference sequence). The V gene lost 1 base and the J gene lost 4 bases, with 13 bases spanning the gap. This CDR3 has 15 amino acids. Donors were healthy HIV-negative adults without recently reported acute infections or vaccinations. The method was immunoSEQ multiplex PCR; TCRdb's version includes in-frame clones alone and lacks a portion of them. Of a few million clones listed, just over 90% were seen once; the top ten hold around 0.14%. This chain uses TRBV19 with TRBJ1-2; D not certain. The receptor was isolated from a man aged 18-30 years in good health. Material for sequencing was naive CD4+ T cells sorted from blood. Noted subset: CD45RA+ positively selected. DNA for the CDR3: TGTGCCAGTAGTATAGGGACGGCCCCTTTCTATGGCTACACCTTC. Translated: CASSIGTAPFYGYTF.